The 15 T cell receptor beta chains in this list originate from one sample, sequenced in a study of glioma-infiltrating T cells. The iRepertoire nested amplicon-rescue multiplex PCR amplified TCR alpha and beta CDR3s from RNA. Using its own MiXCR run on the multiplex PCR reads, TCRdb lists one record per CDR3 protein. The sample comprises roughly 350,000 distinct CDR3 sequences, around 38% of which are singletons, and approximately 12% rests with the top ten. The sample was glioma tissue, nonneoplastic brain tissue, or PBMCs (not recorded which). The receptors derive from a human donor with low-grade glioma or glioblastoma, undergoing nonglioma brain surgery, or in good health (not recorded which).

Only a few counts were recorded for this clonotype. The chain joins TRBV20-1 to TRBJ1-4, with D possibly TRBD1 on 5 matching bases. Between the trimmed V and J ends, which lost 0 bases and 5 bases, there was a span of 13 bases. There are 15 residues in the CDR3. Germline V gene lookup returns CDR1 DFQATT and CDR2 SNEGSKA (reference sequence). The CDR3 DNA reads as TGCAGTGCTAGAGACTTGGGACGGTTGAATGAAAAACTGTTTTTT. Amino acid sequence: CSARDLGRLNEKLFF.

CDR3 in DNA: TGCGCCAGCAGCCCGAACAGGGATTCCATGAACACTGAAGCTTTCTTT. This codes for CASSPNRDSMNTEAFF. The gene calls are TRBV5-1 and TRBJ1-1; maybe TRBD1 (6 bases). In germline, CDR1 is SGHRS, CDR2 YFSETQ. The CDR3 is made up of 16 amino acids. The germline V and J ends were trimmed by 4 bases and 0 bases, with 16 bases remaining between them.

The CDR3 reads CASSADRGAETQYF. In DNA form, the CDR3 reads TGTGCCAGCAGCGCCGACAGGGGGGCGGAGACCCAGTACTTC. V usage is TRBV7-2 and J usage is TRBJ2-5; 9 bases agree with TRBD1. The trim removed 5 bases at V and 5 bases at J, leaving 6 bases unmatched. The germline V gene encodes CDR1 SGHTA and CDR2 FQGNSA. CDR3 length: 14 amino acids.

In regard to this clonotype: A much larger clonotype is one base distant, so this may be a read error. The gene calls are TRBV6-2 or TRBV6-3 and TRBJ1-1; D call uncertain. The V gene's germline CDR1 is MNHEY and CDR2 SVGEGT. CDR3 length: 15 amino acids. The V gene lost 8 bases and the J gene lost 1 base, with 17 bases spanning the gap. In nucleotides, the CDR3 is TGTGCCAGCGGCTCAATTGGACGGAGGAACACTGAAGCTTTCTTT. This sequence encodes CASGSIGRRNTEAFF.

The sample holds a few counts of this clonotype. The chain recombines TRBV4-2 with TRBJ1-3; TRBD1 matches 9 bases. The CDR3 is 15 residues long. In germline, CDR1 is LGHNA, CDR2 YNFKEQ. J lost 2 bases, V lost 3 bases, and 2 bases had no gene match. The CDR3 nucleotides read TGTGCCAGCAGCCATAACAGGGGGCCTGGAAACACCATATATTTT. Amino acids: CASSHNRGPGNTIYF.

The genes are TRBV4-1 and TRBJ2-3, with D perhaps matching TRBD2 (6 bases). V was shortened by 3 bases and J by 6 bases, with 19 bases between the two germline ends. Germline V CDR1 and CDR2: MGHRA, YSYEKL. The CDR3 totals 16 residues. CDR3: CASSQSPAGTGDTQYF. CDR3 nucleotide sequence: TGCGCCAGCAGCCAGTCCCCAGCGGGCACGGGGGATACGCAGTATTTT.

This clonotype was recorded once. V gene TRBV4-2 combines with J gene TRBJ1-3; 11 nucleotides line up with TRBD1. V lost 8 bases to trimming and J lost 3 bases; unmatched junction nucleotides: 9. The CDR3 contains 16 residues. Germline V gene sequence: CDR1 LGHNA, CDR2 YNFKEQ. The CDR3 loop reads CASGPTGTGGGNTIYF. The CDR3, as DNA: TGTGCCAGCGGGCCGACCGGGACAGGGGGTGGAAACACCATATATTTT.

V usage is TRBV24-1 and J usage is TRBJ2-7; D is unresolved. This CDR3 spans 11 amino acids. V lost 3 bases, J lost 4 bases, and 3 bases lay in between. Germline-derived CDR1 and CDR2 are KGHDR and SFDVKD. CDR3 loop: CATSDRYEQYF. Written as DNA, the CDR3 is TGTGCCACCAGTGATAGGTACGAGCAGTACTTC.

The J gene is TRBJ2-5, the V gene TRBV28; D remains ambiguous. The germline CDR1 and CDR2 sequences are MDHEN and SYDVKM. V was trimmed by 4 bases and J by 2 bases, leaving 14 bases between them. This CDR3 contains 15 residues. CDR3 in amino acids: CASSSPWQTQETQYF. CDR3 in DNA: TGTGCCAGCAGTTCCCCGTGGCAGACTCAAGAGACCCAGTACTTC.

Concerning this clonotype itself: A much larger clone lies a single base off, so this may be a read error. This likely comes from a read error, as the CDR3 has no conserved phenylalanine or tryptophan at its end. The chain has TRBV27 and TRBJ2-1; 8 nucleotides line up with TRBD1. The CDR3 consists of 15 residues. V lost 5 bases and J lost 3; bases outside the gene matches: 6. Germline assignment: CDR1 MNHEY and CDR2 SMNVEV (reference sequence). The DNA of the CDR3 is TGTGCCAGCAGTCCGACAGGACAGGGCTACAATGAGCAGTTCTCC. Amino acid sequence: CASSPTGQGYNEQFS.

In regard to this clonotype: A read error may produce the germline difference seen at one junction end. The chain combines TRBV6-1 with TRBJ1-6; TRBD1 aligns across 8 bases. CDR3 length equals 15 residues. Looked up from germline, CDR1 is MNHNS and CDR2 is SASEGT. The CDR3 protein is CAIRQQQGGNSSLHF. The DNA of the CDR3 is TGTGCCATCAGACAACAACAGGGGGGTAATTCATCCCTCCACTTT.

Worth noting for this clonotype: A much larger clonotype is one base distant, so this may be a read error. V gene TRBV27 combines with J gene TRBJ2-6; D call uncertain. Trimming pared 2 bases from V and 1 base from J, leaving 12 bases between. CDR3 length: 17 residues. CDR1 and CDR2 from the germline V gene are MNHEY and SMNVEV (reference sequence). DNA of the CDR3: TGTGCCAGCAGTTTACGGAACTTGGGGTCTGGGGCCAACGTCCTGACTTTC. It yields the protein CASSLRNLGSGANVLTF.

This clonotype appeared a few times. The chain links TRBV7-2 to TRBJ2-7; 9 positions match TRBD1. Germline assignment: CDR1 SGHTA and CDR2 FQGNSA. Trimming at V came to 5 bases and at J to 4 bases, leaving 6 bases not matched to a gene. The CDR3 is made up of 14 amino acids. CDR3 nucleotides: TGTGCCAGCAGCAAGAGGACAGGGGAGTACGAGCAGTACTTC. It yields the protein CASSKRTGEYEQYF.

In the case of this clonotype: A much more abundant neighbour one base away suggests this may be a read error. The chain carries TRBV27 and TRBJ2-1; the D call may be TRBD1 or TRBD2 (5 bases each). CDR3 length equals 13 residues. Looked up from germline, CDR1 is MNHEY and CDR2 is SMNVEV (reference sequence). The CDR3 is CASSWGTDNEQLF. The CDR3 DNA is TGTGCCAGCAGTTGGGGGACCGACAATGAGCAGCTCTTC.

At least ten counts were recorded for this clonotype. The DNA of the CDR3 is TGTGCCAGCAGAAGGTCGGGAGTGCCGACCCAGTACTTC. Encoded protein: CASRRSGVPTQYF. This sequence joins TRBV28 and TRBJ2-5; TRBD2 is a possible D gene (6 bases). V lost 6 bases and J 7 bases, leaving 15 bases between the germline ends. CDR1 and CDR2 (germline): MDHEN, SYDVKM. The CDR3 loop spans 13 amino acids.